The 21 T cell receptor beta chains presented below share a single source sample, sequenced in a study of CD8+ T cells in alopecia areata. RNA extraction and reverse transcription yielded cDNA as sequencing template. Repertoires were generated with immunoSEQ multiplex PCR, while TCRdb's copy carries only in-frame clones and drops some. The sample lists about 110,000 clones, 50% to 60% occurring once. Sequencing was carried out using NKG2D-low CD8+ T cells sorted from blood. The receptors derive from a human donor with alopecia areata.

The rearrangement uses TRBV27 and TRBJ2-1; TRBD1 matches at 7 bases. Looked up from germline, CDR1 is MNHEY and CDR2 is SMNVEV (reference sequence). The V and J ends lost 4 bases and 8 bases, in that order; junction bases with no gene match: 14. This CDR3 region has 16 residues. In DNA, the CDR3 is TGTGCCAGCAGTTCGCCCCCCGGGACAGTATTCGATGAGCAGTTCTTC. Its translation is CASSSPPGTVFDEQFF.

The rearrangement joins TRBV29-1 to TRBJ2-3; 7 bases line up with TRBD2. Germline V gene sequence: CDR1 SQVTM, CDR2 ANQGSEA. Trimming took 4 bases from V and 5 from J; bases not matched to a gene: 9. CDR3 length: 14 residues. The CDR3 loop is CSVGRAGVLDTQYF. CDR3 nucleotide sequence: TGCAGCGTTGGAAGGGCGGGAGTGTTAGATACGCAGTATTTT.

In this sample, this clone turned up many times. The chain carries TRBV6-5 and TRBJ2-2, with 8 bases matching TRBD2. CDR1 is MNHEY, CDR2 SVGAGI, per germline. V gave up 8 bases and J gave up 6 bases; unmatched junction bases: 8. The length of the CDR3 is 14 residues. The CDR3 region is CASRGGGEAGELFF. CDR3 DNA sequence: TGTGCCAGCCGGGGGGGAGGTGAAGCCGGGGAGCTGTTTTTT.

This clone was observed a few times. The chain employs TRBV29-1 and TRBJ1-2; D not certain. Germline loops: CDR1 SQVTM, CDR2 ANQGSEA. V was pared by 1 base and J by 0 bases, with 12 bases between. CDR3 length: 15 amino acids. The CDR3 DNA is TGCAGCGTTGAAGGGACGGAGGAATCTAACTATGGCTACACCTTC. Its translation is CSVEGTEESNYGYTF.

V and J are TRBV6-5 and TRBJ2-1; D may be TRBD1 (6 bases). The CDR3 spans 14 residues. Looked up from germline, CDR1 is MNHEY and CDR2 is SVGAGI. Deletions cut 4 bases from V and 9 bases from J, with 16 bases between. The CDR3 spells CASSSWTVQGEQFF. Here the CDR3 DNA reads TGTGCCAGCAGTTCCTGGACAGTCCAGGGTGAGCAGTTCTTC.

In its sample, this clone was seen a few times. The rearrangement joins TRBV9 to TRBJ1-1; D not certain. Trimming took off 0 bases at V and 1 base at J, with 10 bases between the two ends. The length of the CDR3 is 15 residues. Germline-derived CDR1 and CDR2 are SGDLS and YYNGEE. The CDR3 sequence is CASSVEGYSNTEAFF. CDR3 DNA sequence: TGTGCCAGCAGCGTAGAAGGCTATTCGAACACTGAAGCTTTCTTT.

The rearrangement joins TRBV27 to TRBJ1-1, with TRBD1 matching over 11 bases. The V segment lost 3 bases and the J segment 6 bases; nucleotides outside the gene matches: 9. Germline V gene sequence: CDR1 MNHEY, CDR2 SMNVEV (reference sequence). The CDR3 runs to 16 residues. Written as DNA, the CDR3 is TGTGCCAGCAGTTTGGCGGAACCGGGACAGGGGGCTGAAGCTTTCTTT. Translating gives CASSLAEPGQGAEAFF.

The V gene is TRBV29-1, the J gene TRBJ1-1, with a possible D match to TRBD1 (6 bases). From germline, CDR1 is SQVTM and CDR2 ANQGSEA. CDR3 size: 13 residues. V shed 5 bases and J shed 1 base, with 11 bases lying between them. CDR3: CSVRPGANTEAFF. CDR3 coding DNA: TGCAGCGTTCGGCCGGGGGCGAACACTGAAGCTTTCTTT.

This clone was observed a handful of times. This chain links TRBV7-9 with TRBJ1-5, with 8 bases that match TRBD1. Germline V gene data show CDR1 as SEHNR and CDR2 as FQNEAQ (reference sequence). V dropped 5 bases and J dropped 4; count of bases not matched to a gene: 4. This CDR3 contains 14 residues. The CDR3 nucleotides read TGTGCCAGCAGCCGCGGGACAGGTAATCAGCCCCAGCATTTT. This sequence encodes CASSRGTGNQPQHF. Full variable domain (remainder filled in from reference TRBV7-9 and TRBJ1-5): DTGVSQNPRHKITKRGQNVTFRCDPISEHNRLYWYRQTLGQGPEFLTYFQNEAQLEKSRLLSDRFSAERPKGSFSTLEIQRTEQGDSAMYLCASSRGTGNQPQHFGDGTRLSIL.

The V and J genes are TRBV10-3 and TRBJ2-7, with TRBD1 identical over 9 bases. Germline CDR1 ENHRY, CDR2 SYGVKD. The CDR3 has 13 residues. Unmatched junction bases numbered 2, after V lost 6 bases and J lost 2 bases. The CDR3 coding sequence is TGTGCCATCAGCCGGGACAGGGCCTACGAGCAGTACTTC. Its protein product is CAISRDRAYEQYF.

CDR3 sequence (DNA): TGCGCCAGCAGCTGGAGACAGGGCGCGGACGAGCAGTACTTC. It translates to CASSWRQGADEQYF. This chain connects TRBV5-1 to TRBJ2-7; 7 nucleotides match TRBD1. CDR1 is SGHRS and CDR2 is YFSETQ in the germline V gene. Trimming cost V 3 bases and J 5 bases; bases outside gene matches: 8. The length of the CDR3 is 14 residues. Based on the CDR3 plus reference TRBV5-1 and TRBJ2-7, the full variable domain is KAGVTQTPRYLIKTRGQQVTLSCSPISGHRSVSWYQQTPGQGLQFLFEYFSETQRNKGNFPGRFSGRQFSNSRSEMNVSTLELGDSALYLCASSWRQGADEQYFGPGTRLTVT.

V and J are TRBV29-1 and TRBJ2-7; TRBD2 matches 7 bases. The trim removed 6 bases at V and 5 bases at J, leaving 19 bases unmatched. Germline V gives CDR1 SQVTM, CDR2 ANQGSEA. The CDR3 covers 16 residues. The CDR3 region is CSVTGTPNARGDEQYF. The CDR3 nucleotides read TGCAGCGTCACCGGGACTCCCAATGCTCGGGGGGACGAGCAGTACTTC.

The CDR3: CSVEGAGNTEAFF. The CDR3, as DNA: TGCAGCGTTGAGGGAGCGGGGAACACTGAAGCTTTCTTT. This chain joins TRBV29-1 and TRBJ1-1; D is undetermined. The CDR3 has 13 amino acids. The germline gives CDR1 SQVTM, CDR2 ANQGSEA. Deletions cut 3 bases from V and 1 base from J, with 9 bases between.

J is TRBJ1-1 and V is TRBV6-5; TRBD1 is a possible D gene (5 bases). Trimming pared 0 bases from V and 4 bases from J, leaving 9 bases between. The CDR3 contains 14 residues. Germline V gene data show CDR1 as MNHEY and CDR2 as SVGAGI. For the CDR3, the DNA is TGTGCCAGCAGTTACTCGGGGGAGGTCACTGAAGCTTTCTTT. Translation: CASSYSGEVTEAFF.

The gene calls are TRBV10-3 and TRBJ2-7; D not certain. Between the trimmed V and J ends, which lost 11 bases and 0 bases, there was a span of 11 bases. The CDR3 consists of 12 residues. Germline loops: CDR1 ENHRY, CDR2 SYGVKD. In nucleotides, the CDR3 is TGTGCCTCCGGCGCGGCCTCCTACGAGCAGTACTTC. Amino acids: CASGAASYEQYF.

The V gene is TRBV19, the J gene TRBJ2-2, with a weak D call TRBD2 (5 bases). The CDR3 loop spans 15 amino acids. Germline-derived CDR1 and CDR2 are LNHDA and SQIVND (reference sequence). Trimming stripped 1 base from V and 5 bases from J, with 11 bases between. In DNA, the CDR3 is TGTGCCAGTAGTATAGTCCCTCGGGGTACCGGGGAGCTGTTTTTT. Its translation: CASSIVPRGTGELFF.

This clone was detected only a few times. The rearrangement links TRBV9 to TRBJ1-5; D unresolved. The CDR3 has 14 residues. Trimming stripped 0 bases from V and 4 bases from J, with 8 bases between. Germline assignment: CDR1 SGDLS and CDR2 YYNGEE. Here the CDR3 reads CASSVADGNQPQHF. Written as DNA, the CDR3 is TGTGCCAGCAGCGTAGCAGACGGGAATCAGCCCCAGCATTTT.

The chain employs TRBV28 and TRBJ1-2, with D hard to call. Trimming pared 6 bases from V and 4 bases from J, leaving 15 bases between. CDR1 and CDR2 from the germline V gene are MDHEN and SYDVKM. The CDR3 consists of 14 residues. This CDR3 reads CASSFLEALYGYTF. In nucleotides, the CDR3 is TGTGCCAGCAGCTTCCTGGAGGCCCTCTATGGCTACACCTTC.

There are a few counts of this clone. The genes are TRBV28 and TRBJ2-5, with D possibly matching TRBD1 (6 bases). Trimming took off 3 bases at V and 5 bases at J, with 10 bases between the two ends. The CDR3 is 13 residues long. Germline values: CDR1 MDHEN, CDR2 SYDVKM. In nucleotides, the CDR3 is TGTGCCAGCAGTTTTGGACAGCGGGAGACCCAGTACTTC. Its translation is CASSFGQRETQYF.

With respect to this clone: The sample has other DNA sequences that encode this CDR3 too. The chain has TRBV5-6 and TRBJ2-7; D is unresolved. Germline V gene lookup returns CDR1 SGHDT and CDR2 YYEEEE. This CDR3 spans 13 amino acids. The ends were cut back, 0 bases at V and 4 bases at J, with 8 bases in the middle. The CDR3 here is CASSLGTGYEQYF. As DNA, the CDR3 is TGTGCCAGCAGCTTGGGGACGGGTTACGAGCAGTACTTC.

In DNA form, the CDR3 reads TGTGCCAGCAATTCGGGCTCGCTTTTCGGGAACACCATATATTTT. It yields the protein CASNSGSLFGNTIYF. V is TRBV7-9 and J is TRBJ1-3; no firm D call. The CDR3 sequence is 15 residues long. CDR1 is SEHNR, CDR2 FQNEAQ, per germline (reference sequence). V was trimmed by 7 bases and J by 7 bases, leaving 20 bases between them.